Presented here are 13 T cell receptor beta chains from one specimen sequenced in a study of blood T cell repertoires in COVID-19. The data were produced by immunoSEQ multiplex PCR, yet TCRdb's version contains in-frame clones alone and is incomplete. The sample lists 170,000 or so clones; roughly 84% were seen once. The sequenced sample consisted of PBMCs or T cells enriched from blood (not recorded which). The receptors were gathered from a woman in her forties or fifties who had recovered from COVID-19.

The V gene is TRBV2, the J gene TRBJ1-5; no reliable D call. V lost 4 bases, J lost 6 bases, and 16 bases lay in between. CDR1 is SNHLY, CDR2 FYNNEI, per germline. The CDR3 runs to 15 residues. The DNA for the CDR3 is TGTGCCAGCAGTGCCGAGGGCGCCCTAGGTCAGCCCCAGCATTTT. Translating gives CASSAEGALGQPQHF.

The chain couples TRBV6-1 to TRBJ1-5; D is unclear. CDR3 size: 12 residues. The germline V gene encodes CDR1 MNHNS and CDR2 SASEGT. V gave up 3 bases and J gave up 7 bases, with 7 bases separating them. The DNA for the CDR3 is TGTGCCAGCAGTGATCCGACACAGCCCCAGCATTTT. This codes for CASSDPTQPQHF.

This chain joins TRBV28 and TRBJ1-1, with a weak D call TRBD1 (6 bases). CDR1 and CDR2 (germline): MDHEN, SYDVKM. CDR3 length equals 15 residues. The V end was cut by 5 bases, the J end by 0 bases, with 13 bases between. In DNA form, the CDR3 reads TGTGCCAGCAGTCTATACAGGGTTATGAACACTGAAGCTTTCTTT. Translated, it gives CASSLYRVMNTEAFF.

The chain uses TRBV7-9 and TRBJ2-7; TRBD2 aligns across 7 bases. CDR1 and CDR2 from the germline V gene are SEHNR and FQNEAQ (reference sequence). This CDR3 has 15 residues. V lost 5 bases, J lost 3 bases, and 10 bases stayed unmatched. The chain's CDR3 is CASSDRDYGYYEQYF. The CDR3 coding sequence is TGTGCCAGCAGCGACCGGGACTACGGCTACTACGAGCAGTACTTC.

The chain couples TRBV5-1 to TRBJ2-3; 11 bases line up with TRBD2. V shed 4 bases, J shed 6 bases, and the junction held 7 bases outside the gene matches. CDR3 size: 15 residues. CDR1 SGHRS and CDR2 YFSETQ come from the germline V gene. For the CDR3, the DNA is TGCGCCAGCAGCCAACTACTAGCGGGAGCGGATACGCAGTATTTT. Its translation is CASSQLLAGADTQYF.

The rearrangement uses TRBV6-6 and TRBJ1-3, with unresolved D. CDR1 and CDR2 from the germline V gene are MNHNY and SVGAGI (reference sequence). The CDR3 loop spans 16 amino acids. V was clipped by 5 bases and J by 2 bases, with 16 bases between them. The chain's CDR3 is CASSLLGGSPGNTIYF. DNA of the CDR3: TGTGCCAGCAGTCTCCTGGGAGGTTCCCCTGGAAACACCATATATTTT.

The chain links TRBV24-1 to TRBJ2-5, with D possibly matching TRBD2 (6 bases). This CDR3 is built from 14 residues. Germline V gene data show CDR1 as KGHDR and CDR2 as SFDVKD. Trimming cost V 5 bases and J 5 bases, with 14 bases left between them. The CDR3 region has the DNA TGTGCCACCAGTGCGTCGGAGGCGGGGGAGACCCAGTACTTC. Its translation: CATSASEAGETQYF.

The chain links TRBV7-2 to TRBJ1-6; D remains unclear. Trimming cost V 5 bases and J 7 bases, with 12 bases left between them. The CDR3 spans 14 residues. CDR1 is SGHTA, CDR2 FQGNSA, per germline. The CDR3 here is CASSQESGNSPLHF. The CDR3 DNA reads TGTGCCAGCAGCCAAGAAAGTGGCAATTCACCCCTCCACTTT.

The chain links TRBV4-2 to TRBJ1-1; D remains ambiguous. With 4 bases removed from V and 0 bases from J, the gap between germline ends came to 9 bases. The length of the CDR3 is 14 residues. CDR1 and CDR2 from the germline V gene are LGHNA and YNFKEQ. This CDR3 reads CASSLVQMNTEAFF. CDR3 coding DNA: TGTGCCAGCAGCCTGGTCCAGATGAACACTGAAGCTTTCTTT.

The chain carries TRBV4-2 and TRBJ1-2, with 8 bases lining up with TRBD1. With 0 bases clipped from V and 8 bases from J, the junction kept 5 bases outside the gene matches. This CDR3 has 14 residues. Germline V gene sequence: CDR1 LGHNA, CDR2 YNFKEQ. The CDR3 is CASSQDRGRRGYTF. CDR3 DNA: TGTGCCAGCAGCCAAGACAGGGGGCGACGGGGCTACACCTTC.

The V call is TRBV5-1, the J call TRBJ2-2, with TRBD2 identical over 7 bases. Per germline, CDR1 SGHRS and CDR2 YFSETQ. With 1 base clipped from V and 1 base from J, the junction kept 4 bases outside the gene matches. The CDR3 sequence is 16 residues long. Written as DNA, the CDR3 is TGCGCCAGCAGCTTGTTGCTAGCGGAGAACACCGGGGAGCTGTTTTTT. It is translated as CASSLLLAENTGELFF.

The genes are TRBV7-9 and TRBJ2-7; D uncertain. V was trimmed by 1 base and J by 3 bases, leaving 7 bases between them. CDR1 is SEHNR, CDR2 FQNEAQ, per germline (reference sequence). The length of the CDR3 is 13 residues. Written as DNA, the CDR3 is TGTGCCAGCAGCTTAGGGCTAGGCTACGAGCAGTACTTC. Its translation: CASSLGLGYEQYF.

The chain links TRBV6-5 to TRBJ2-3; D not certain. This CDR3 region has 11 residues. Trimming removed 5 bases at V and 5 bases at J, with 5 bases between. Germline CDR1 is MNHEY and CDR2 is SVGAGI. As DNA, the CDR3 is TGTGCCAGCAGTCGAGGAGATACGCAGTATTTT. As protein: CASSRGDTQYF.